A few counts support the clone carrying this TCR beta chain. Germline V lookup: CDR1 SEHNR, CDR2 FQNEAQ (reference sequence). The CDR3 runs to 15 residues. V shed 2 bases, J shed 2 bases, and the junction held 3 bases outside the gene matches. Amplification of TCR beta CDR3 regions was performed using RNA transcripts as template. Primed by the HTBI set, a first-round RT-PCR was run on the TCR CDR3. TCRdb reanalysed the multiplex PCR reads using MiXCR and keeps one entry per CDR3 protein. There are some 300,000 distinct CDR3 sequences in the sample; approximately 18% occur only once, and about two fifths lies in the top ten. This entry comes from a study of T cells in Graves' hyperthyroidism and ophthalmopathy.

The sample comprised blood. The TCR sequence derives from a man aged 50 or older with Graves' ophthalmopathy. The chain recombines TRBV7-9 with TRBJ2-3; 8 bases line up with TRBD2. CDR3 in amino acids: CASSLRAGDTDTQYF. CDR3 DNA: TGTGCCAGCAGCTTAAGAGCGGGAGACACAGATACGCAGTATTTT.